This TCR beta chain came from a study of T-cell reconstitution after alpha-beta-depleted transplantation in children. The V end lost 11 bases, the J end lost 4 bases, and 12 bases lay between the germline ends. The CDR3 consists of 12 residues. Germline V lookup: CDR1 ENHRY, CDR2 SYGVKD. A few counts support this clonotype. Unique molecular identifiers tagged the TCRbeta library. TCRdb re-analysed the PCR reads in MiXCR, keeping a single row per CDR3 protein. This sample has around 200,000 distinct CDR3 sequences, with approximately 9.5% found just once. The origin of this receptor is a human donor who donated a stem cell graft to a child with acute lymphoblastic leukemia. Sequenced material: PBMCs from the stem cell graft donor, taken from the stem cell graft. The gene calls are TRBV10-3 and TRBJ1-5, with a weak D call TRBD1 (5 bases). CDR3 nucleotide sequence: TGTGCCGCGGGGGGTCCGAATCAGCCCCAGCATTTT. Translation gives CAAGGPNQPQHF.